These 20 T cell receptor beta chains were sequenced from one sample in a study of T cells in Graves' hyperthyroidism and ophthalmopathy. TCR beta CDR3 sequences were amplified from RNA transcripts. RT-PCR in the first round (using the HTBI primer set) targeted the TCR CDR3. TCRdb called the multiplex PCR reads again in MiXCR, with one record for every CDR3 protein. The repertoire consists of fewer than 500,000 distinct CDR3 sequences, with roughly 12% occurring once and the leading ten covering around 20%. Sequenced input: blood. These receptors all stem from a man younger than 40 with Graves' hyperthyroidism that later progressed to Graves' ophthalmopathy.

The chain carries TRBV9 and TRBJ2-2, with 8 bases aligning to TRBD2. CDR1 is SGDLS, CDR2 YYNGEE, per germline. With V trimmed by 3 bases and J by 4 bases, 8 bases remained unmatched. The CDR3 loop spans 16 amino acids. The CDR3, as DNA: TGTGCCAGCAGCGAGACCGGGACTAGTATCACCGGGGAGCTGTTTTTT. Its translation: CASSETGTSITGELFF.

This clonotype was seen ten or more times. Germline is not matched at one junction end, which may reflect a read error. This chain joins TRBV11-2 and TRBJ2-7; D is unclear. The germline gives CDR1 SGHAT, CDR2 FQNNGV. The CDR3 contains 15 residues. The CDR3 nucleotides read TGTGCCAGCAGCTTAGAACAGAGCCCTTTCTACGAGCAGTGCTTC. This sequence encodes CASSLEQSPFYEQCF.

This clonotype occurred many times. V gene TRBV7-2 combines with J gene TRBJ1-4, with 9 bases matching TRBD1. This CDR3 has 15 residues. The germline V gene encodes CDR1 SGHTA and CDR2 FQGNSA. V gave up 3 bases and J gave up 7 bases; unmatched junction bases: 6. CDR3 residues: CASSFTGQGVEKLFF. CDR3 in DNA: TGTGCCAGCAGCTTCACGGGACAGGGCGTTGAAAAACTGTTTTTT.

In regard to this clonotype: The conserved phenylalanine or tryptophan normally closing the CDR3 is absent here, so this likely arose from a read error. The V call is TRBV3-1, the J call TRBJ1-2, with 9 bases lining up with TRBD1. The CDR3 covers 20 residues. With 0 bases clipped from V and 1 base from J, the junction kept 15 bases outside the gene matches. Germline V gene lookup returns CDR1 LGHDT and CDR2 YNNKEL (reference sequence). CDR3 sequence: CASSQDILGEGTGFNYGYTL. DNA of the CDR3: TGTGCCAGCAGCCAAGATATTTTGGGTGAAGGGACAGGGTTTAACTATGGCTACACCCTC.

At least ten counts were recorded for this clonotype. CDR3 in DNA: TGTGCCAGCAGCTTAGTTTCCGTGTGGGCGACCTCCTACGAGCAGTACTTC. This encodes CASSLVSVWATSYEQYF. The V and J genes are TRBV7-9 and TRBJ2-7; D gene unclear. Trimming removed 1 base at V and 0 bases at J, with 16 bases between. The CDR3 loop spans 17 amino acids. Germline V gene lookup returns CDR1 SEHNR and CDR2 FQNEAQ (reference sequence).

This clonotype was recorded a few times. The genes are TRBV27 and TRBJ2-3; D might be TRBD1 (5 bases). This CDR3 comprises 16 residues. V lost 3 bases and J 1 base, leaving 14 bases between the germline ends. Germline V gene lookup returns CDR1 MNHEY and CDR2 SMNVEV (reference sequence). The CDR3 is CASSLGKGHGTDTQYF. CDR3 sequence (DNA): TGTGCCAGCAGTTTGGGCAAGGGGCATGGCACAGATACGCAGTATTTT.

This clonotype showed up just a few times. The chain joins TRBV30 to TRBJ2-1; no clear D gene. This CDR3 is 12 amino acids long. Germline CDR1 and CDR2: GTSNPN and SVGIG (reference sequence). V was clipped by 2 bases and J by 9 bases, with 11 bases between them. The CDR3 bases are TGTGCCTGGAGTCGAAAGAATGGTGAGCAGTTCTTC. Encoded protein: CAWSRKNGEQFF.

This clonotype has a count of ten or more. This sequence joins TRBV20-1 and TRBJ2-1; TRBD2 agrees at 7 bases. V lost 3 bases and J lost 8; bases outside the gene matches: 10. Per germline, CDR1 DFQATT and CDR2 SNEGSKA (reference sequence). The CDR3 has 14 amino acids. The CDR3 DNA follows: TGCAGTGCTAGCTTTCCCCGGGGGGTATATGAGCAGTTCTTC. Translated, it gives CSASFPRGVYEQFF.

Only one count was recorded for this clonotype. V and J are TRBV18 and TRBJ2-7; 7 nucleotides match TRBD1. CDR3 length: 15 amino acids. V shed 3 bases and J 3 bases; nucleotides not matched to a gene: 8. CDR1 and CDR2 from the germline V gene are KGHSH and LQKENI. The CDR3 nucleotides read TGTGCCAGCTCACCTATGGGGCAGGGGGTCTACGAGCAGTACTTC. It codes for CASSPMGQGVYEQYF.

The sample holds many counts of this clonotype. J is TRBJ1-5 and V is TRBV2; D remains ambiguous. Germline lookup yields CDR1 SNHLY and CDR2 FYNNEI. The CDR3 has 13 residues. V was clipped by 3 bases and J by 4 bases, with 7 bases between them. CDR3 sequence: CASSEGSNQPQHF. CDR3 nucleotides: TGTGCCAGCAGTGAGGGGAGTAATCAGCCCCAGCATTTT.

This clonotype was counted at least ten times. This chain connects TRBV7-9 to TRBJ1-5; 7 bases are a match to TRBD1. CDR3 length equals 15 residues. The J segment lost 1 base and the V segment lost 5 bases, leaving 5 bases of the junction unmatched. Germline V gene lookup returns CDR1 SEHNR and CDR2 FQNEAQ (reference sequence). CDR3 residues: CASSTTGASNQPQHF. DNA of the CDR3: TGTGCCAGCAGCACAACAGGGGCCAGCAATCAGCCCCAGCATTTT.

This clonotype was detected only a few times. V is TRBV27 and J is TRBJ2-1; 8 bases match TRBD2. The CDR3 covers 16 residues. V was clipped by 2 bases and J by 0 bases; unmatched bases: 3. CDR1 is MNHEY and CDR2 is SMNVEV in the germline V gene (reference sequence). Here the CDR3 reads CASSLASGGSYNEQFF. CDR3 sequence (DNA): TGTGCCAGCAGTTTAGCGAGCGGGGGCTCCTACAATGAGCAGTTCTTC.

The gene calls are TRBV12-5 and TRBJ2-3; 7 bases line up with TRBD1. The germline V gene encodes CDR1 LGHNT and CDR2 FRNRAP. With 3 bases clipped from V and 2 bases from J, the junction kept 5 bases outside the gene matches. The CDR3 totals 15 residues. The CDR3 here is CASGFGQGVTDTQYF. In DNA form, the CDR3 reads TGTGCTAGTGGTTTTGGTCAGGGGGTCACAGATACGCAGTATTTT.

The chain links TRBV9 to TRBJ1-5; 8 positions agree with TRBD1. The CDR3 extends over 13 amino acids. Germline V gene data show CDR1 as SGDLS and CDR2 as YYNGEE. V shed 10 bases, J shed 3 bases, and the junction held 6 bases outside the gene matches. CDR3 sequence reads: CAEQGGHNQPQHF. CDR3 nucleotides: TGTGCCGAACAGGGGGGGCACAATCAGCCCCAGCATTTT.

The sample holds many counts of this clonotype. This chain links TRBV6-1 with TRBJ2-7; 7 bases are a match to TRBD1. The CDR3 spans 15 residues. J lost 0 bases, V lost 6 bases, and 8 bases had no gene match. In germline, CDR1 is MNHNS, CDR2 SASEGT. The CDR3 DNA sequence: TGTGCCAGCAGACCCACGACAGGGAGCTCCTACGAGCAGTACTTC. Amino acids: CASRPTTGSSYEQYF.

On this clonotype: This may stem from a read error, because a much larger clone lies one nucleotide away. The V gene is TRBV6-5, the J gene TRBJ2-7; TRBD2 agrees at 8 bases. In germline, CDR1 is MNHEY, CDR2 SVGAGI. The CDR3 has 15 residues. The CDR3: CAGSYATSGGYEQYF. DNA for the CDR3: TGTGCCGGCAGTTACGCCACTAGCGGAGGCTACGAGCAGTACTTC.

This chain connects TRBV7-9 to TRBJ1-1; TRBD1 is a possible D gene (5 bases). The CDR3 covers 18 residues. Trimming cost V 6 bases and J 6 bases, with 29 bases left between them. Germline values: CDR1 SEHNR, CDR2 FQNEAQ (reference sequence). This chain's CDR3 is CASSNPYRGADSVAEAFF. The CDR3 DNA is TGTGCCAGCAGTAACCCTTATAGGGGCGCCGATAGTGTGGCTGAAGCTTTCTTT.

The sample holds many counts of this clonotype. The V call is TRBV6-1, the J call TRBJ1-5; the D gene is possibly TRBD1 (5 bases). The CDR3 runs to 15 residues. Germline assignment: CDR1 MNHNS and CDR2 SASEGT. V was clipped by 7 bases and J by 6 bases, with 19 bases between them. CDR3 in DNA: TGTGCCAGCACCCCTTATCTAGGGGTAAGTCAGCCCCAGCATTTT. It codes for CASTPYLGVSQPQHF.

This clonotype has at least ten counts. The chain joins TRBV13 to TRBJ1-2; 7 positions agree with TRBD1. V gave up 3 bases and J gave up 8 bases; unmatched junction bases: 9. Germline CDR1 is PRHDT and CDR2 is FYEKMQ (reference sequence). The length of the CDR3 is 14 residues. The CDR3 coding sequence is TGTGCCAGCAGCTTCGCAGCAGGGGGACGCGGCTACACCTTC. It yields the protein CASSFAAGGRGYTF. Combining the CDR3 with reference TRBV13 and TRBJ1-2 gives the whole variable domain AAGVIQSPRHLIKEKRETATLKCYPIPRHDTVYWYQQGPGQDPQFLISFYEKMQSDKGSIPDRFSAQQFSDYHSELNMSSLELGDSALYFCASSFAAGGRGYTFGSGTRLTVV.

In its sample, this clonotype was seen many times. The rearrangement links TRBV5-1 to TRBJ2-1; no definite D call. The CDR3 runs to 13 residues. V dropped 0 bases and J dropped 5 bases, with 6 bases sitting between them. CDR1 and CDR2 (germline): SGHRS, YFSETQ. The CDR3 loop reads CASSLVWHNEQFF. CDR3 coding DNA: TGCGCCAGCAGCTTGGTTTGGCACAATGAGCAGTTCTTC.